The T cell receptor (beta chain) under discussion was sequenced for a study of beta chain features in type 1 diabetes. Study-level points and caveats: Researchers report that Type 1 diabetes patients had moderately but significantly shorter TCRB CDR3s across all four CD4+ subsets. A greater similarity of naive, central memory and Treg TCRB repertoires was seen among patients than among healthy donors. In type 1 diabetes patients, VDJ junctions had fewer insertions; deletions at these junctions were more frequent.

This clone was detected only a few times. The antigen remains undetermined. Trimming removed 5 bases at V and 7 bases at J, with 15 bases between. The CDR3 runs 13 residues. Germline V CDR1 and CDR2: KGHSH, LQKENI. TCRB transcripts that were expressed got sequenced, as all of the isolated RNA had been reverse transcribed. There were approximately 3.5 million reads on average in the naive, central memory and regulatory T cell samples. Produced via immunoSEQ multiplex PCR; TCRdb's table is partial and in-frame only. In the table there are hundreds of thousands of clones, 11% to 15% of which are singletons.

Sequenced sample: naive CD4+ T cells from blood. The source is a man aged 18-30 years with type 1 diabetes. The chain has TRBV18 and TRBJ2-7; D gene unclear. CDR3 residues: CASSTDVWSEQYF. In DNA form, the CDR3 reads TGTGCCAGCTCAACCGATGTATGGAGTGAGCAGTACTTC. Full variable domain (missing parts from reference TRBV18 and TRBJ2-7): NAGVMQNPRHLVRRRGQEARLRCSPMKGHSHVYWYRQLPEEGLKFMVYLQKENIIDESGMPKERFSAEFPKEGPSILRIQQVVRGDSAAYFCASSTDVWSEQYFGPGTRLTVT.